This T cell receptor beta chain was recovered during a study of shared clonotypes between healthy human individuals. Germline assignment: CDR1 MNHEY and CDR2 SMNVEV (reference sequence). With 3 bases clipped from V and 4 bases from J, the junction kept 2 bases outside the gene matches. The CDR3 is made up of 13 amino acids. Clones were read by immunoSEQ multiplex PCR, and TCRdb kept only the in-frame ones, dropping some. Of around 120,000 clones listed, just over 65% are singletons. Sequenced input: memory CD8+ T cells sorted from blood. The subset denotes: CD45RO+ cells pooled with CCR7-negative TemRA cells. The chain uses TRBV27 and TRBJ1-1; 7 positions agree with TRBD1. This TCR was sampled from a woman aged 25 to 39 in good health. The DNA of the CDR3 is TGTGCCAGCAGTTTCGCAGGGGGCACTGAAGCTTTCTTT. This codes for CASSFAGGTEAFF.